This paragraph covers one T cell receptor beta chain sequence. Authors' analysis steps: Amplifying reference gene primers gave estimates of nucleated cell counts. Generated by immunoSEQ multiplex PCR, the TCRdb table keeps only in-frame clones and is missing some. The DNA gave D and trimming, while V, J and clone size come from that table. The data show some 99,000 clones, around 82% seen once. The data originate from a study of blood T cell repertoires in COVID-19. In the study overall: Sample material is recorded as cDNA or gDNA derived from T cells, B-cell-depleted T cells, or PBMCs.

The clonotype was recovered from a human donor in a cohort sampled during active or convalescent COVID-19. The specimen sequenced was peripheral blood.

The CDR3 coding sequence is TGTGCCAGCAGCTTCAATAGCGAGCAGTACTTC. Its translation is CASSFNSEQYF. V is TRBV21-1 and J is TRBJ2-7; the listed D gene, TRBD2, was not tested against the DNA. TRBV21-1 is classified as a pseudogene. The CDR3 extends over 11 amino acids.